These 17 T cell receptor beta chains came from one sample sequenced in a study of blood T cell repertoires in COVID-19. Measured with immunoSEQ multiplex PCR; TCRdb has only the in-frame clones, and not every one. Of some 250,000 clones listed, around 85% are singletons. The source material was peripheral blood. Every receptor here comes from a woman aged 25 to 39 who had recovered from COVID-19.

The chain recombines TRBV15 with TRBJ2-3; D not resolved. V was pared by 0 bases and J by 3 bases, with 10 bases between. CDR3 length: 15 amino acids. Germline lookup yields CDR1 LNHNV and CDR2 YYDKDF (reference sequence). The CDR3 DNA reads TGTGCCACCAGCAGAGACCGACCGGAGACAGATACGCAGTATTTT. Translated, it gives CATSRDRPETDTQYF.

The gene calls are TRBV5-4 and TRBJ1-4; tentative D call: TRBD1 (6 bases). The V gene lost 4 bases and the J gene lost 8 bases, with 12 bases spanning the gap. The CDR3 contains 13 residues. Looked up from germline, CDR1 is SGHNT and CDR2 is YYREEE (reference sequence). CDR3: CASSTGNGEKLFF. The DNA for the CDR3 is TGTGCCAGCAGCACAGGGAACGGAGAAAAACTGTTTTTT.

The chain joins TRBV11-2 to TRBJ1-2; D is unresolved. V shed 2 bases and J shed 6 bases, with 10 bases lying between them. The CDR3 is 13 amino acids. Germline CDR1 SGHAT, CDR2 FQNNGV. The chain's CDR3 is CASSLPRGDGYTF. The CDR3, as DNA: TGTGCCAGCAGCTTACCCCGCGGGGATGGCTACACCTTC. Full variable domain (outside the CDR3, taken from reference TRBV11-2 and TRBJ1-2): EAGVAQSPRYKIIEKRQSVAFWCNPISGHATLYWYQQILGQGPKLLIQFQNNGVVDDSQLPKDRFSAERLKGVDSTLKIQPAKLEDSAVYLCASSLPRGDGYTFGSGTRLTVV.

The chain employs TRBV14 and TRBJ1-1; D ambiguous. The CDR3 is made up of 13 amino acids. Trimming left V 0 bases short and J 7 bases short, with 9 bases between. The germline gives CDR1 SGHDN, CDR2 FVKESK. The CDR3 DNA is TGTGCCAGCAGCCAAGATCTTGTCGGTGAAGCTTTCTTT. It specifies CASSQDLVGEAFF.

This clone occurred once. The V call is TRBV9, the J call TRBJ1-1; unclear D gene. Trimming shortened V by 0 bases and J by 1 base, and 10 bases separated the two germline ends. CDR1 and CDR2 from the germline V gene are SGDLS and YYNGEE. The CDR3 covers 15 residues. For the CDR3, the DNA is TGTGCCAGCAGCGTAGGTCCGGCGGGGAACACTGAAGCTTTCTTT. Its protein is CASSVGPAGNTEAFF.

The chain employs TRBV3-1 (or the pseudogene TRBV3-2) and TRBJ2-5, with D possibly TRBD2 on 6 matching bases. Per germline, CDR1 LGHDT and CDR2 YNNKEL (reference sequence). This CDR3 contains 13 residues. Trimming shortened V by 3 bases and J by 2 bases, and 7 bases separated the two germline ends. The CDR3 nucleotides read TGTGCCAGCAGCCAGCGGGGTCAAGAGACCCAGTACTTC. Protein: CASSQRGQETQYF.

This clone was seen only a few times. CDR3 residues: CASSMGHIYGYTF. The CDR3 DNA sequence: TGTGCCAGTAGTATGGGACACATCTATGGCTACACCTTC. This chain joins TRBV19 and TRBJ1-2, with D perhaps matching TRBD1 (6 bases). Trimming left V 3 bases short and J 4 bases short, with 9 bases between. Germline CDR1 LNHDA, CDR2 SQIVND (reference sequence). The CDR3 is made up of 13 amino acids.

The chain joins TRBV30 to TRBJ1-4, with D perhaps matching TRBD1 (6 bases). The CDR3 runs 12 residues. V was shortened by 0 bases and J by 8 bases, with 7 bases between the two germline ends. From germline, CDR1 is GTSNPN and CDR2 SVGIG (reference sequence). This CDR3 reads CAWSVRGEKLFF. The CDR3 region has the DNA TGTGCCTGGAGTGTAAGGGGGGAAAAACTGTTTTTT. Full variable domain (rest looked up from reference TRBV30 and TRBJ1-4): SQTIHQWPATLVQPVGSPLSLECTVEGTSNPNLYWYRQAAGRGLQLLFYSVGIGQISSEVPQNLSASRPQDRQFILSSKKLLLSDSGFYLCAWSVRGEKLFFGSGTQLSVL.

DNA for the CDR3: TGTGCCAGCAGCTTGGCTCGCGGGAACCAAGAGACCCAGTACTTC. It translates to CASSLARGNQETQYF. V is TRBV5-4 and J is TRBJ2-5; possibly TRBD2 for D (6 bases). This CDR3 has 15 residues. The V gene lost 0 bases and the J gene lost 0 bases, with 9 bases spanning the gap. The germline V gene has CDR1 SGHNT and CDR2 YYREEE (reference sequence). Full variable domain (rest looked up from reference TRBV5-4 and TRBJ2-5): ETGVTQSPTHLIKTRGQQVTLRCSSQSGHNTVSWYQQALGQGPQFIFQYYREEENGRGNFPPRFSGLQFPNYSSELNVNALELDDSALYLCASSLARGNQETQYFGPGTRLLVL.

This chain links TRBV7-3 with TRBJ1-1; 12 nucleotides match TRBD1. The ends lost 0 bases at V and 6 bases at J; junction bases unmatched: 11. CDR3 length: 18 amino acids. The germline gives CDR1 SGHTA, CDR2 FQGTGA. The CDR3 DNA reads TGTGCCAGCAGCTTAACCCGGCGGGACAGGGGGCGAGGGGCTGAAGCTTTCTTT. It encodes CASSLTRRDRGRGAEAFF.

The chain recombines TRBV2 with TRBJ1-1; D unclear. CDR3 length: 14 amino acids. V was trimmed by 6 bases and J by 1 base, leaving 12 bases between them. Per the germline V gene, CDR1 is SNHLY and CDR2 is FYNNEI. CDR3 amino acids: CASRETTANTEAFF. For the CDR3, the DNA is TGTGCCAGCAGGGAGACGACCGCGAACACTGAAGCTTTCTTT.

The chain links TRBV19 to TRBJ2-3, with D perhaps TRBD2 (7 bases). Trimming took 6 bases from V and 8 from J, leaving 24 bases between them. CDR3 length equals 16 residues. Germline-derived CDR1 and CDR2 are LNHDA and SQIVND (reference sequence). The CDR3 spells CASSSPAGANLFTQYF. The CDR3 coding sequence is TGTGCCAGTAGCTCCCCCGCGGGGGCCAACCTTTTTACGCAGTATTTT.

The CDR3 is CASSLFPGKDEQYF. CDR3 bases: TGTGCCAGCAGCTTGTTTCCAGGGAAGGACGAGCAGTACTTC. The chain recombines TRBV5-6 with TRBJ2-7; D is possibly TRBD1 (5 bases). Trimming left V 1 base short and J 5 bases short, with 13 bases between. Germline values: CDR1 SGHDT, CDR2 YYEEEE. The CDR3 extends over 14 amino acids.

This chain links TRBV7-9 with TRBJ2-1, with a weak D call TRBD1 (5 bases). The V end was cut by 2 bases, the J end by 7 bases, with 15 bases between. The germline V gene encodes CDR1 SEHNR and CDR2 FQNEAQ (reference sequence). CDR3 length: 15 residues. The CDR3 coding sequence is TGTGCCAGCAGCTTAAGGCAGGGCGAGAGGAATGAGCAGTTCTTC. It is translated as CASSLRQGERNEQFF. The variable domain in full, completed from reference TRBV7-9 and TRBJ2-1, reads DTGVSQNPRHKITKRGQNVTFRCDPISEHNRLYWYRQTLGQGPEFLTYFQNEAQLEKSRLLSDRFSAERPKGSFSTLEIQRTEQGDSAMYLCASSLRQGERNEQFFGPGTRLTVL.

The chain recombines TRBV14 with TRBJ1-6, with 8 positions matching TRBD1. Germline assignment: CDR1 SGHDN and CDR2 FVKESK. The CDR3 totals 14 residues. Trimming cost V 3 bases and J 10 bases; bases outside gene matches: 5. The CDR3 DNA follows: TGTGCCAGCAGCCACCGGACAGGGAGGTCACCCCTCCACTTT. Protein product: CASSHRTGRSPLHF.

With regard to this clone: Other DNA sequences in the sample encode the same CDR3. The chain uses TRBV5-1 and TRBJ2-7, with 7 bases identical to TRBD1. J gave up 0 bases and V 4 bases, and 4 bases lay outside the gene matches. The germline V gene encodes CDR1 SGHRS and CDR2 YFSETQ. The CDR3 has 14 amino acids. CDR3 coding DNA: TGCGCCAGCAGCCCTCGGACAGGCTCCTACGAGCAGTACTTC. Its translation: CASSPRTGSYEQYF.

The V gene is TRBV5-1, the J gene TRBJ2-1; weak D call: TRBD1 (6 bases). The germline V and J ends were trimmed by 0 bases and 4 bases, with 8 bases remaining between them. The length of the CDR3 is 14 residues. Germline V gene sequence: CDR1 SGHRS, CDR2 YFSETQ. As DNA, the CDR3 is TGCGCCAGCAGCTTGGCGACAGGTTACAATGAGCAGTTCTTC. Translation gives CASSLATGYNEQFF.